The TCR beta chain under discussion was sequenced for a study of response to subunit inactivated influenza vaccine. Notes on the study in general: Seasonal influenza vaccination, on each occasion, was suggested by the authors to recruit few new T cells.

MiXCR, applied by TCRdb to the RT-PCR reads, yields one record per CDR3 protein. This sample has more than 550,000 distinct CDR3 sequences, with about 12% found just once. Germline values: CDR1 SQVTM, CDR2 ANQGSEA. There are 12 residues in the CDR3. V shed 6 bases and J 8 bases; nucleotides not matched to a gene: 9. This clonotype showed up just a few times. Antigen: not known. This specimen was PBMCs from blood, taken on the day of vaccination. The V gene is TRBV29-1, the J gene TRBJ1-1; TRBD1 matches 7 bases. This receptor was identified in a man aged 45 to 65 who received an inactivated influenza vaccine. The DNA for the CDR3 is TGCAGCGTCGACCCCTGGACAGGCGAAGCTTTCTTT. Translating gives CSVDPWTGEAFF.